The clone carrying this T cell receptor beta chain came up many times. The antigen is not known. Starting from 450 to 500 ng of total RNA, TCR beta cDNA was produced with a primer in the constant region. Sequencing libraries for TCR beta derived from three nested multiplex PCR rounds that used slightly modified ARM-PCR. Both of the initial two PCR rounds ran for approximately 10 cycles and employed TRBV1-TRBV30 forward primers alongside a C-beta reverse primer. TCRdb processed the multiplex PCR reads anew with MiXCR; each CDR3 protein has one entry. Altogether under 50,000 distinct CDR3 sequences are present, 55% to 75% being singletons, with the ten largest covering just under 30%. In germline, CDR1 is MNHNS, CDR2 SASEGT. V lost 2 bases, J lost 8 bases, and 3 bases lay in between. CDR3 size: 10 residues. The sample belongs to a study of tumor-infiltrating lymphocytes in primary liver carcinoma. Overall study findings and caveats: Lesser overlap characterized tumor-adjacent and tumor-blood pairs relative to tumor region pairs.

Bulk tissue was left unsorted, and RNA and DNA were co-extracted from around 18-30 mg of it. The sample comprised liver tumor tissue from sampling region 5. The subset here: tumor region T5, tumor centre. This TCR was recovered from a man aged 40-55 years with primary liver carcinoma and hepatitis B virus infection. V and J are TRBV6-1 and TRBJ1-2, with D uncertain. CDR3 sequence reads: CASSELGYTF. The DNA of the CDR3 is TGTGCCAGCAGTGAATTGGGCTACACCTTC.